Included here is one TCR beta chain sequence, with context. The data were obtained in a study of PD-L1 blockade in urothelial cancer. Indicated time point: pretreatment peripheral blood. Sequencing used immunoSEQ multiplex PCR; TCRdb keeps in-frame clones, though not all of them. The sample carries 45,000 or so clones, 82% recorded once. Sequencing was performed on PBMCs, taken around atezolizumab (anti-PD-L1) treatment. This sequence was found in a man aged 45 to 65 with urothelial cancer.

CDR3 sequence: CASSLFQGIDTQYF. The CDR3 DNA reads as TGTGCCAGCAGCTTATTTCAGGGGATAGATACGCAGTATTTT. The chain has TRBV7-2 and TRBJ2-3, with D perhaps TRBD1 (6 bases). The germline CDR1 and CDR2 sequences are SGHTA and FQGNSA. With 2 bases removed from V and 5 bases from J, the gap between germline ends came to 11 bases. The CDR3 totals 14 residues.